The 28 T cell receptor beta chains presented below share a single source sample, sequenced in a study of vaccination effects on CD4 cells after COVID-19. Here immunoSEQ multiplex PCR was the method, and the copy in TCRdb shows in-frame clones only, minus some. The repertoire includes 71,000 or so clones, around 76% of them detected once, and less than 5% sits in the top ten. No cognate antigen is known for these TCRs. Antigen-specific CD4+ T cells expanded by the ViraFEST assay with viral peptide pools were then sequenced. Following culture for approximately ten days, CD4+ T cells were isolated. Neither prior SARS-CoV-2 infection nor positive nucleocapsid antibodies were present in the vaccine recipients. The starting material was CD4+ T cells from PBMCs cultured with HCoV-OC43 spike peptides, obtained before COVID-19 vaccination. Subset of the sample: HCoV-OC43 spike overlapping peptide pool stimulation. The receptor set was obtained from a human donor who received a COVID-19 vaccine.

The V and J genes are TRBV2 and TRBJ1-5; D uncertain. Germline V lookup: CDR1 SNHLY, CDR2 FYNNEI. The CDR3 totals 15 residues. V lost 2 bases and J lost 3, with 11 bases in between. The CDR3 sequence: CASSELGQVNQPQHF. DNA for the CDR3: TGTGCCAGCAGTGAACTCGGGCAGGTCAATCAGCCCCAGCATTTT.

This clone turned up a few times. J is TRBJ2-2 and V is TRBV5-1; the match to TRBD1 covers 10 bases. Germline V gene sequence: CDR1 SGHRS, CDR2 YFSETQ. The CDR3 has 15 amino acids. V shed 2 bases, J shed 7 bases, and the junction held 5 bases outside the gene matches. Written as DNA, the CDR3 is TGCGCCAGCAGCTTTAGACAGGGGGCTGGCGGGGAGCTGTTTTTT. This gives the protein CASSFRQGAGGELFF.

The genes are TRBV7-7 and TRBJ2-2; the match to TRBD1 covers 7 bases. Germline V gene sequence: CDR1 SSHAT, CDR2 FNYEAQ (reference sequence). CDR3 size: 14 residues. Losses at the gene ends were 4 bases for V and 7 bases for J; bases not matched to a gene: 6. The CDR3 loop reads CASSSTGKVGELFF. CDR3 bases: TGTGCCAGCAGCTCGACAGGGAAGGTCGGGGAGCTGTTTTTT.

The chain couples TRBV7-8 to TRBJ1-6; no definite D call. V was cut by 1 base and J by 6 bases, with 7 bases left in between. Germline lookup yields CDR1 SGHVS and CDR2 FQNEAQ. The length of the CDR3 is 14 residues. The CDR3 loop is CASSLGQSNSPLHF. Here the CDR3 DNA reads TGTGCCAGCAGCTTAGGGCAGAGTAATTCACCCCTCCACTTT.

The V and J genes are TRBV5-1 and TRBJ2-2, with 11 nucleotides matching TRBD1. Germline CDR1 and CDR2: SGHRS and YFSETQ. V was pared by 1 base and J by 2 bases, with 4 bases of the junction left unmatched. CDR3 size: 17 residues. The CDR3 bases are TGCGCCAGCAGCTTGTTAGGACAGGGGGCTAACACCGGGGAGCTGTTTTTT. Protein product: CASSLLGQGANTGELFF. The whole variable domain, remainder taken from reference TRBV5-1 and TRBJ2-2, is KAGVTQTPRYLIKTRGQQVTLSCSPISGHRSVSWYQQTPGQGLQFLFEYFSETQRNKGNFPGRFSGRQFSNSRSEMNVSTLELGDSALYLCASSLLGQGANTGELFFGEGSRLTVL.

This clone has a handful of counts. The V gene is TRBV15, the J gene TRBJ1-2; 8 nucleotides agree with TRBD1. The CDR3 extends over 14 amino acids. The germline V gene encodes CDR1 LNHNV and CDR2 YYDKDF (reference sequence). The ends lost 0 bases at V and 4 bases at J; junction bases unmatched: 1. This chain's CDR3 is CATSRDTGGYGYTF. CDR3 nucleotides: TGTGCCACCAGCAGAGACACAGGGGGCTATGGCTACACCTTC.

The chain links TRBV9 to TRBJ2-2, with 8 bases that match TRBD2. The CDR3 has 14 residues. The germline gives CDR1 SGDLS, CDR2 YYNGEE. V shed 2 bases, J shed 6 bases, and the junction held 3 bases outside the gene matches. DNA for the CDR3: TGTGCCAGCAGCGTTGGACTAGCACCCGGGGAGCTGTTTTTT. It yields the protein CASSVGLAPGELFF.

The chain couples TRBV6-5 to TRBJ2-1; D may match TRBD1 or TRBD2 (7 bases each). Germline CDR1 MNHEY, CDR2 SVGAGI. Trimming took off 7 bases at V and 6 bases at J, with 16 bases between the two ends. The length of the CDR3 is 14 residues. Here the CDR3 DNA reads TGTGCCAGCAACACAGGGGCTAGCGGCAATGAGCAGTTCTTC. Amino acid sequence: CASNTGASGNEQFF.

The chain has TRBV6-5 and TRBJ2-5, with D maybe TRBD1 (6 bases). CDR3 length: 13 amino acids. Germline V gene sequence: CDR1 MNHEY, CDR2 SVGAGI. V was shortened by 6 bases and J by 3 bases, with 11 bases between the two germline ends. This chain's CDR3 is CASSAPGEETQYF. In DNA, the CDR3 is TGTGCCAGCAGCGCCCCAGGGGAAGAGACCCAGTACTTC.

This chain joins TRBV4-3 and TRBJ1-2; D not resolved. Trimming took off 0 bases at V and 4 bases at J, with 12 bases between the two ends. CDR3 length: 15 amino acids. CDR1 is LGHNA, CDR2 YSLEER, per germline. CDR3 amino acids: CASSQDRSGSYGYTF. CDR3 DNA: TGCGCCAGCAGCCAAGATAGGTCAGGAAGCTATGGCTACACCTTC.

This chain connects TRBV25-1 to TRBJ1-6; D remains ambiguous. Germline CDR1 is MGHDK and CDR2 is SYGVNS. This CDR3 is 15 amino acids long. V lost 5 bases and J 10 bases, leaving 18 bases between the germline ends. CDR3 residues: CASSPLQLLGSPLHF. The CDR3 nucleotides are TGTGCCAGCAGTCCCCTCCAGTTGTTAGGGTCACCCCTCCACTTT.

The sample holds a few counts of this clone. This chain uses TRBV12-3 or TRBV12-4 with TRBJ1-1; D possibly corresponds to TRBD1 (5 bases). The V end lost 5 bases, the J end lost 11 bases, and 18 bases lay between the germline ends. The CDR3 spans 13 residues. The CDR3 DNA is TGTGCCAGCAGTCCCCGGAGGGGCACGGGGGCTTTCTTT. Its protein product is CASSPRRGTGAFF.

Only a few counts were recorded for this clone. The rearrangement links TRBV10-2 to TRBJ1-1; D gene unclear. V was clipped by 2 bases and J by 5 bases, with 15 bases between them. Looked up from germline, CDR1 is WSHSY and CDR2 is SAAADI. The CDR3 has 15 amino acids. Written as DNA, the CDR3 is TGCGCCAGCAGTGAGGGGCACAACACTGGGACTGAAGCTTTCTTT. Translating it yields CASSEGHNTGTEAFF.

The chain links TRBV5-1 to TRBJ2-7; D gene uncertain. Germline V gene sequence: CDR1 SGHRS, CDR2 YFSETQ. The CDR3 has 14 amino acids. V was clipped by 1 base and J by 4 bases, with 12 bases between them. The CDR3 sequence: CASSLIPGLYEQYV. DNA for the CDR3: TGCGCCAGCAGCTTGATTCCAGGCCTGTACGAGCAGTACGTC.

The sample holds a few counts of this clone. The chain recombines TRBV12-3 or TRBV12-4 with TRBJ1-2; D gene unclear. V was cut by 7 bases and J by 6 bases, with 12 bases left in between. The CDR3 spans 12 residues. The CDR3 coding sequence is TGTGCCAGCACTGAGAATGGGGATGGCTACACCTTC. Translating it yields CASTENGDGYTF.

CDR3 nucleotides: TGTGCCAGCAGCCAAGATCTGGGACAGGGGGGGCCAGATACGCAGTATTTT. Protein: CASSQDLGQGGPDTQYF. J is TRBJ2-3 and V is TRBV3-1 (or the pseudogene TRBV3-2), with TRBD1 identical over 11 bases. Germline V gene sequence: CDR1 LGHDT, CDR2 YNNKEL (reference sequence). The CDR3 has 17 amino acids. J lost 4 bases, V lost 0 bases, and 6 bases had no gene match.

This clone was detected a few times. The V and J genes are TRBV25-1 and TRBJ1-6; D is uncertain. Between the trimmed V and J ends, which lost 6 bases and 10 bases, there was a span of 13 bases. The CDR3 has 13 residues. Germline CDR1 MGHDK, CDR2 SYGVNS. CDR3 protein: CASSRPERSPLHF. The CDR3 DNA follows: TGTGCCAGCAGCCGACCGGAAAGGTCACCCCTCCACTTT.

The CDR3 DNA sequence: TGTGCCAGCAGAATGGACGGGAATAATTCACCCCTCCACTTT. Encoded protein: CASRMDGNNSPLHF. The gene calls are TRBV6-4 and TRBJ1-6; unclear D gene. Trimming took 6 bases from V and 5 from J, leaving 11 bases between them. There are 14 residues in the CDR3. Germline V gene sequence: CDR1 MRHNA, CDR2 SNTAGT.

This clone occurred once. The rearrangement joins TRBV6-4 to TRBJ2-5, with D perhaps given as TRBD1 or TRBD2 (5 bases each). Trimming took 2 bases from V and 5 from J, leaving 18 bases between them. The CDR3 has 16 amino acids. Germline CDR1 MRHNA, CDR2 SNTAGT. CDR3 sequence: CASSDRKEWGRETQYF. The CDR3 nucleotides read TGTGCCAGCAGTGACCGCAAGGAGTGGGGACGGGAGACCCAGTACTTC.

CDR3 sequence reads: CASSYKGVNYGYTF. The DNA for the CDR3 is TGTGCCAGCAGTTACAAAGGAGTTAACTATGGCTACACCTTC. The rearrangement joins TRBV6-2 or TRBV6-3 to TRBJ1-2; no clear D. The CDR3 has 14 residues. V lost 2 bases and J 1 base, leaving 8 bases between the germline ends. Germline CDR1 MNHEY, CDR2 SVGEGT.

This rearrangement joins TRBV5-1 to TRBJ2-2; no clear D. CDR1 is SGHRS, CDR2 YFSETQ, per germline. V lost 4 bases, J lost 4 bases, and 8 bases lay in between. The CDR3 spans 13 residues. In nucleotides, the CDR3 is TGCGCCAGCAGCCCCAGTCCCACCGGGGAGCTGTTTTTT. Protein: CASSPSPTGELFF.

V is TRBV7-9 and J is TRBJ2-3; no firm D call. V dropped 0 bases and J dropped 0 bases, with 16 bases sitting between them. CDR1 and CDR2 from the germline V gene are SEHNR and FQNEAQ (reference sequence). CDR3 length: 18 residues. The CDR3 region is CASSLAKRTSLSTDTQYF. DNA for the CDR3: TGTGCCAGCAGCTTAGCCAAGCGCACATCCCTTAGCACAGATACGCAGTATTTT.

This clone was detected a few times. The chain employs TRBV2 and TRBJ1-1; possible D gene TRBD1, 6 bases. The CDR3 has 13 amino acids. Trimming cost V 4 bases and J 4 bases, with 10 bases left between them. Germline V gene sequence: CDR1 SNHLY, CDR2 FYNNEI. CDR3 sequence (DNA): TGTGCCAGCAGTGGGAACAGGGCCACTGAAGCTTTCTTT. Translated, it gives CASSGNRATEAFF.

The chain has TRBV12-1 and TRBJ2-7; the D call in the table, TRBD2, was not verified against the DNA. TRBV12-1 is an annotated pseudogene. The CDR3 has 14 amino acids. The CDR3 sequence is CARRQHWSSYEQYV. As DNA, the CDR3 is TGTGCCCGCCGGCAGCATTGGAGCTCCTACGAGCAGTACGTC.

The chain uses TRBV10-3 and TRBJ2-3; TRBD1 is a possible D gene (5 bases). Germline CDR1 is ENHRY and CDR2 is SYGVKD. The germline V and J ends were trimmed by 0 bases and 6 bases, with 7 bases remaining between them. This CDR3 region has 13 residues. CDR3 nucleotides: TGTGCCATCAGTGAGTCCGCAGGGGATACGCAGTATTTT. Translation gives CAISESAGDTQYF.

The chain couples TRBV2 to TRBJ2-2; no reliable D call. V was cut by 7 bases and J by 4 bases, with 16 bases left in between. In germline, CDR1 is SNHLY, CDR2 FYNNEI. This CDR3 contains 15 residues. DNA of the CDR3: TGTGCCAGCAAGGGTTTTGGCGCCTCCACCGGGGAGCTGTTTTTT. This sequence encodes CASKGFGASTGELFF.

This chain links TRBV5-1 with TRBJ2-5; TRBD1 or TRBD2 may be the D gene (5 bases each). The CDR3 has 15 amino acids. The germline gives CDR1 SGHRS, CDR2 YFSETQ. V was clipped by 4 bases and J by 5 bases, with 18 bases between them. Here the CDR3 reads CASSGGRSLRETQYF. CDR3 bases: TGCGCCAGCAGCGGGGGACGGTCGCTTAGGGAGACCCAGTACTTC.

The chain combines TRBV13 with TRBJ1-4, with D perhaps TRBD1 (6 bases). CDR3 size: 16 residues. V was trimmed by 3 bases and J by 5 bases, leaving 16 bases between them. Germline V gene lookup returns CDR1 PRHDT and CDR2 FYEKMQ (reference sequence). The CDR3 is CASSFGRGAPNEKLFF. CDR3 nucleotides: TGTGCCAGCAGCTTTGGCCGGGGGGCCCCGAATGAAAAACTGTTTTTT.